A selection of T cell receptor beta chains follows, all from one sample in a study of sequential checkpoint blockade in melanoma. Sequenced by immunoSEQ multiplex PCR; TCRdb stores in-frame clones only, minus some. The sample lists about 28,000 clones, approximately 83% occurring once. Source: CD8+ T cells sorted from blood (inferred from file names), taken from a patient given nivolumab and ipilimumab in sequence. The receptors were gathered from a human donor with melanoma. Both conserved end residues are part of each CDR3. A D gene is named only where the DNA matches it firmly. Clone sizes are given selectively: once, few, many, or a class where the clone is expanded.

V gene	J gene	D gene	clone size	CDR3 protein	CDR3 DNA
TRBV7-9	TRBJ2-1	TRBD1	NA	CASSKGQGSNNEQFF	TGTGCCAGCAGCAAGGGACAGGGATCGAACAATGAGCAGTTCTTC
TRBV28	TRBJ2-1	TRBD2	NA	CASSPQASGRSYNEQFF	TGTGCCAGCAGTCCGCAGGCTAGCGGGAGATCCTACAATGAGCAGTTCTTC
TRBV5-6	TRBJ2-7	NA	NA	CASSLWARAYEQYF	TGTGCCAGCAGCTTGTGGGCCAGGGCCTACGAGCAGTACTTC
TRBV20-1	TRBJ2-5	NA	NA	CSAESGETQYF	TGCAGTGCAGAGAGCGGAGAGACCCAGTACTTC
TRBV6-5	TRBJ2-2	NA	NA	CASKDTGTGELFF	TGTGCCAGCAAAGACACGGGAACCGGGGAGCTGTTTTTT
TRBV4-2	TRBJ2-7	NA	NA	CASSQGLAYEQYF	TGTGCCAGCAGCCAAGGACTAGCCTACGAGCAGTACTTC
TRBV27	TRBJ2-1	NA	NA	CASSHYNEQFF	TGTGCCAGCAGTCACTACAATGAGCAGTTCTTC
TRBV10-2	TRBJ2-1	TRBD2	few	CASTPSGPYNEQFF	TGCGCCAGCACCCCTAGCGGCCCCTACAATGAGCAGTTCTTC
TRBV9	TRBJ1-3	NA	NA	CASSVVRQGQGNTIYF	TGTGCCAGCAGCGTAGTAAGGCAGGGGCAAGGAAACACCATATATTTT
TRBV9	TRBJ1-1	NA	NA	CASTAIQGGFYTEAFF	TGTGCCAGCACCGCCATTCAGGGCGGATTTTACACTGAAGCTTTCTTT
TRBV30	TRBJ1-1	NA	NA	CALRTDWDEAFF	TGTGCCCTGAGGACAGATTGGGATGAAGCTTTCTTT
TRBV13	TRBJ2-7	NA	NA	CASSCSWRENEQYF	TGTGCCAGCAGCTGCAGTTGGCGGGAAAACGAGCAGTACTTC
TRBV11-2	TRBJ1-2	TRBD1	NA	CASSLAVLGGAYRGYGYTF	TGTGCCAGCAGCTTGGCAGTCCTAGGGGGCGCTTATAGGGGCTATGGCTACACCTTC
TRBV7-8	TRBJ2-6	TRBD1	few	CASSSPLTGQGGSGANVLTF	TGTGCCAGCAGCTCCCCTTTGACTGGACAGGGGGGCTCTGGGGCCAACGTCCTGACTTTC
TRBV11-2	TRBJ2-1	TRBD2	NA	CASSFSGGPQFF	TGTGCCAGCAGCTTTTCGGGGGGGCCGCAGTTCTTC
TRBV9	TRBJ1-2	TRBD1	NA	CASSGDRDAYGYTF	TGTGCCAGCAGCGGGGACAGGGACGCCTATGGCTACACCTTC
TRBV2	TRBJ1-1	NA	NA	CASTQGGEAFF	TGTGCCAGCACGCAGGGTGGTGAAGCTTTCTTT
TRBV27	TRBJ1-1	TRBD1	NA	CASSSPLSGQGKAEAFF	TGTGCCAGCAGTTCCCCACTCTCAGGACAGGGGAAGGCTGAAGCTTTCTTT
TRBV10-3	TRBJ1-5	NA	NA	CAISEAGFNQPQHF	TGTGCCATCAGTGAGGCAGGGTTCAATCAGCCCCAGCATTTT